What follows are 16 T cell receptor beta chains derived from one specimen sequenced in a study of T cell clones after liver transplantation. Data came from immunoSEQ multiplex PCR; TCRdb stores just in-frame clones and leaves some out. This sample carries 65,000 to 70,000 clones, 92% of them seen once, and the ten largest clones take over 0.9%. This sample comprised CD4+ T cells from blood, obtained around 27 months after liver transplant. Receptors were obtained from a human patient who received a liver transplant. The graft donor may have contributed some T cells.

J is TRBJ2-1 and V is TRBV5-4; no firm D call. The germline V and J ends were trimmed by 4 bases and 7 bases, with 12 bases remaining between them. CDR1 and CDR2 from the germline V gene are SGHNT and YYREEE (reference sequence). The CDR3 is 13 amino acids. The CDR3 is CASSQYSGNEQFF. CDR3 nucleotides: TGTGCCAGCAGCCAATATAGTGGTAATGAGCAGTTCTTC.

This chain connects TRBV6-5 to TRBJ2-3; 11 bases are shared with TRBD2. J gave up 0 bases and V 4 bases, and 3 bases lay outside the gene matches. Per the germline V gene, CDR1 is MNHEY and CDR2 is SVGAGI. CDR3 length equals 16 residues. This CDR3 is CASSWGLAASTDTQYF. DNA for the CDR3: TGTGCCAGCAGTTGGGGACTAGCGGCTAGCACAGATACGCAGTATTTT.

The chain employs TRBV5-1 and TRBJ2-7, with 8 bases matching TRBD2. The CDR3 extends over 14 amino acids. V was clipped by 4 bases and J by 4 bases; unmatched bases: 7. Germline CDR1 SGHRS, CDR2 YFSETQ. The CDR3 loop reads CASSPSGSEYEQYF. CDR3 sequence (DNA): TGCGCCAGCAGCCCGAGCGGGAGTGAGTACGAGCAGTACTTC. The variable domain in full, completed from reference TRBV5-1 and TRBJ2-7, reads KAGVTQTPRYLIKTRGQQVTLSCSPISGHRSVSWYQQTPGQGLQFLFEYFSETQRNKGNFPGRFSGRQFSNSRSEMNVSTLELGDSALYLCASSPSGSEYEQYFGPGTRLTVT.

This clone showed up just a few times. The gene calls are TRBV7-2 and TRBJ2-6; the D is unclear. This CDR3 contains 15 residues. V lost 5 bases to trimming and J lost 4 bases, with 12 bases between them. Germline CDR1 and CDR2: SGHTA and FQGNSA. CDR3 loop: CASSQDLPGANVLTF. CDR3 DNA sequence: TGTGCCAGCAGCCAGGACCTCCCGGGGGCCAACGTCCTGACTTTC. Complete variable domain (other parts from reference TRBV7-2 and TRBJ2-6): GAGVSQSPSNKVTEKGKDVELRCDPISGHTALYWYRQSLGQGLEFLIYFQGNSAPDKSGLPSDRFSAERTGGSVSTLTIQRTQQEDSAVYLCASSQDLPGANVLTFGAGSRLTVL.

The chain combines TRBV4-1 with TRBJ1-3; maybe TRBD1 (5 bases). Trimming took 0 bases from V and 0 from J, leaving 18 bases between them. The length of the CDR3 is 19 residues. Looked up from germline, CDR1 is MGHRA and CDR2 is YSYEKL. In DNA, the CDR3 is TGCGCCAGCAGCCAAGATCGGGGCGGCCTACCCCTCTCTGGAAACACCATATATTTT. It translates to CASSQDRGGLPLSGNTIYF.

The V and J genes are TRBV5-1 and TRBJ2-4; 9 bases are a match to TRBD1. Trimming cost V 4 bases and J 7 bases; bases outside gene matches: 6. The germline V gene has CDR1 SGHRS and CDR2 YFSETQ. The CDR3 contains 14 residues. CDR3: CASSVTGGANIQYF. DNA for the CDR3: TGCGCCAGCAGCGTAACAGGGGGCGCGAACATTCAGTACTTC.

CDR3 nucleotides: TGTGCCAGCAGTTACTCTGGCAGAGCGCGCACTGAAGCTTTCTTT. It yields the protein CASSYSGRARTEAFF. This chain joins TRBV6-5 and TRBJ1-1, with unresolved D. Trimming took off 0 bases at V and 4 bases at J, with 12 bases between the two ends. Per the germline V gene, CDR1 is MNHEY and CDR2 is SVGAGI. The CDR3 contains 15 residues.

The chain combines TRBV25-1 with TRBJ2-6; D may be TRBD1 or TRBD2 (5 bases each). Trimming removed 6 bases from V and 0 bases from J, with 9 bases in between. Germline CDR1 MGHDK, CDR2 SYGVNS. The CDR3 length is 15 residues. The CDR3 nucleotides read TGTGCCAGCAGGGACGGGACCTCTGGGGCCAACGTCCTGACTTTC. Translation gives CASRDGTSGANVLTF.

V is TRBV7-8 and J is TRBJ1-4; possible D gene TRBD1, 6 bases. With 4 bases removed from V and 7 bases from J, the gap between germline ends came to 16 bases. The CDR3 is made up of 15 amino acids. Per germline, CDR1 SGHVS and CDR2 FQNEAQ. DNA for the CDR3: TGTGCCAGCAGCTCGCAACAGGGTAACGGTGAAAAACTGTTTTTT. It encodes CASSSQQGNGEKLFF.

The gene calls are TRBV7-9 and TRBJ2-1, with 9 positions matching TRBD2. CDR3 size: 14 residues. J was trimmed by 9 bases and V by 5 bases; bases with no gene match: 8. CDR1 SEHNR and CDR2 FQNEAQ come from the germline V gene (reference sequence). In nucleotides, the CDR3 is TGTGCCAGCAGCCCTCAGCGGGAGGCGCCTGAGCAGTTCTTC. Translation gives CASSPQREAPEQFF.

The chain couples TRBV29-1 to TRBJ2-1, with a possible D match to TRBD1 (5 bases). Per germline, CDR1 SQVTM and CDR2 ANQGSEA. The ends were cut back, 3 bases at V and 2 bases at J, with 8 bases in the middle. The CDR3 spans 13 residues. CDR3 protein: CSVETVTYNEQFF. CDR3 nucleotide sequence: TGCAGCGTTGAGACAGTAACCTACAATGAGCAGTTCTTC.

CDR3 nucleotides: TGTGCCAGCAGCTTAGGCAGTTACGAGCAGTACTTC. Translating gives CASSLGSYEQYF. The chain uses TRBV11-2 and TRBJ2-7; D not certain. CDR3 length equals 12 residues. Germline-derived CDR1 and CDR2 are SGHAT and FQNNGV. The ends were cut back, 1 base at V and 4 bases at J, with 5 bases in the middle. Variable domain in full (rest from reference TRBV11-2 and TRBJ2-7): EAGVAQSPRYKIIEKRQSVAFWCNPISGHATLYWYQQILGQGPKLLIQFQNNGVVDDSQLPKDRFSAERLKGVDSTLKIQPAKLEDSAVYLCASSLGSYEQYFGPGTRLTVT.

The chain recombines TRBV9 with TRBJ2-5; 12 bases align to TRBD2. The germline CDR1 and CDR2 sequences are SGDLS and YYNGEE. Losses at the gene ends were 2 bases for V and 4 bases for J; bases not matched to a gene: 3. CDR3 length: 15 residues. Here the CDR3 reads CASSVTSGRGETQYF. CDR3 sequence (DNA): TGTGCCAGCAGCGTGACTAGCGGGAGAGGAGAGACCCAGTACTTC.

V is TRBV5-1 and J is TRBJ2-3; D is perhaps TRBD1 or TRBD2 (5 bases each). The CDR3 loop spans 16 amino acids. Per the germline V gene, CDR1 is SGHRS and CDR2 is YFSETQ. Trimming took 1 base from V and 0 from J, leaving 12 bases between them. The CDR3 region is CASSLLPGPSTDTQYF. The CDR3 nucleotides read TGCGCCAGCAGCTTGTTACCGGGACCTAGCACAGATACGCAGTATTTT. The full variable domain, with the rest looked up from reference TRBV5-1 and TRBJ2-3, is KAGVTQTPRYLIKTRGQQVTLSCSPISGHRSVSWYQQTPGQGLQFLFEYFSETQRNKGNFPGRFSGRQFSNSRSEMNVSTLELGDSALYLCASSLLPGPSTDTQYFGPGTRLTVL.

The rearrangement links TRBV2 to TRBJ2-1; D is possibly TRBD2 (7 bases). Germline V gene lookup returns CDR1 SNHLY and CDR2 FYNNEI. V was clipped by 2 bases and J by 12 bases, with 29 bases between them. CDR3 length equals 18 residues. DNA for the CDR3: TGTGCCAGCAGTGAATTCCGGATCCCGGCAGGGGAGGGGCGGGGGCAGTTCTTC. Protein: CASSEFRIPAGEGRGQFF. The full variable domain, rest sourced from reference TRBV2 and TRBJ2-1, is EPEVTQTPSHQVTQMGQEVILRCVPISNHLYFYWYRQILGQKVEFLVSFYNNEISEKSEIFDDQFSVERPDGSNFTLKIRSTKLEDSAMYFCASSEFRIPAGEGRGQFFGPGTRLTVL.

V is TRBV4-1 and J is TRBJ2-1; D is possibly TRBD2 (5 bases). CDR1 and CDR2 (germline): MGHRA, YSYEKL. The CDR3 has 12 amino acids. Deletions cut 7 bases from V and 6 bases from J, with 10 bases between. The CDR3 sequence is CASTNRGNEQFF. The CDR3 DNA follows: TGCGCCAGCACTAATCGGGGCAATGAGCAGTTCTTC.